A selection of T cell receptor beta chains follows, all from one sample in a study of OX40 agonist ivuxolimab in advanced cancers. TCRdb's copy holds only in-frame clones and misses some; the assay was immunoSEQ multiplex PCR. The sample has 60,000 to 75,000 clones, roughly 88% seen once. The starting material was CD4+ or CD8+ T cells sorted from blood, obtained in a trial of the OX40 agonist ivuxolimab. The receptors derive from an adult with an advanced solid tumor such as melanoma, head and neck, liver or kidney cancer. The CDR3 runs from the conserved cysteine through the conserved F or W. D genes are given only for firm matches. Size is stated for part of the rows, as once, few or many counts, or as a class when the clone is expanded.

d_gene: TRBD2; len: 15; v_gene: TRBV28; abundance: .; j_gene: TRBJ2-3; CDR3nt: TGTGCCAGCAGTTCGGGGGGAGGGGAGAAGGTACGCACTTATTTT; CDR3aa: CASSSGGGEKVRTYF
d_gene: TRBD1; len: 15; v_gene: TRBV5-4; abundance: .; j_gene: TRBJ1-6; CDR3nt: TGTGCCAGCAGCTTAGGAGACAGGGAGGGTTCACCCCTCCACTTT; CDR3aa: CASSLGDREGSPLHF
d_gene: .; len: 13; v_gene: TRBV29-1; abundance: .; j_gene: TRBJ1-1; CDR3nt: TGCAGCGTTGAACTCTTTGGGAACACTGAAGCTTTCTTT; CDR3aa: CSVELFGNTEAFF
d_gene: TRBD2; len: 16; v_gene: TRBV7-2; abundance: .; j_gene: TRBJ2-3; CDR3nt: TGTGCCAGCAGCTTAGTGGTGTTAGCGGGAATGAATACGCAGTATTTT; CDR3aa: CASSLVVLAGMNTQYF
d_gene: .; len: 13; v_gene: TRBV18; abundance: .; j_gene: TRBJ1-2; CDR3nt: TGTGCCAGCTCACCAACGGAAAGGAATGGCTACACCTTC; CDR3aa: CASSPTERNGYTF
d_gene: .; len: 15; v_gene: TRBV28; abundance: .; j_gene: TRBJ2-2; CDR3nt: TGTGCCAGCAGTTTGATACCAGGGAACACCGGGGAGCTGTTTTTT; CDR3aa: CASSLIPGNTGELFF
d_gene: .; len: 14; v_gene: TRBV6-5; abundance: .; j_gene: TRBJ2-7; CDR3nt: TGTGCCAGCAGTTACTCTAACGGAGCCTACGAGCAGTACTTC; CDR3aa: CASSYSNGAYEQYF
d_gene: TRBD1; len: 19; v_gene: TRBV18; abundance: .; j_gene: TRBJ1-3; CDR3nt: TGTGCCAGCTCCGAGACCAGGAAAAGACAGGGATTCTCTGGAAACACCATATATTTT; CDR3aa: CASSETRKRQGFSGNTIYF
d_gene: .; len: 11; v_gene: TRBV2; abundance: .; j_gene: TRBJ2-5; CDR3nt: TGTGCCAGCAGTCCTCAAGAGACCCAGTACTTC; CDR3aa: CASSPQETQYF
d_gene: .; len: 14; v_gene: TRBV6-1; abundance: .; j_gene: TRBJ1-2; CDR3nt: TGTGCCAGCAGTGAGAAGAGGAAGGGGCGCGGCTACACCTTC; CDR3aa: CASSEKRKGRGYTF
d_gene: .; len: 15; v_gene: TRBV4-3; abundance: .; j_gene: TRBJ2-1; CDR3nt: TGCGCCAGCAGCCTTGCATCAGGTACCTACAATGAGCAGTTCTTC; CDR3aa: CASSLASGTYNEQFF
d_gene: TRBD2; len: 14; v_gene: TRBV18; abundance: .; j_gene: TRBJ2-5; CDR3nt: TGTGCCAGCTCCCTCACTAGCGGCCAAGAGACCCAGTACTTC; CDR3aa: CASSLTSGQETQYF
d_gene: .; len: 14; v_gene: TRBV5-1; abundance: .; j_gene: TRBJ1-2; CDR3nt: TGTGCCAGCAGTACCTACAGGGTACCATATGGCTACACCTTC; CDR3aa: CASSTYRVPYGYTF
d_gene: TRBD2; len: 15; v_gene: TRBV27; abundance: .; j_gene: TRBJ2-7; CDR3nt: TGTGCCAGCAGTTTCGGCGGGAGGGTCTCCTACGAGCAGTACTTC; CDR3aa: CASSFGGRVSYEQYF
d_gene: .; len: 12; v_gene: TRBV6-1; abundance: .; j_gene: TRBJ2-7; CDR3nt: TGTGCCACCGGCAGAGGGCCCTACGAGCAGTACTTC; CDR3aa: CATGRGPYEQYF
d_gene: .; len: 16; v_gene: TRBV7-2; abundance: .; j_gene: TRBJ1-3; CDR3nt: TGTGCCAGCAGCCTCTCGCTTGTGGGGGCTGGAAACACCATATATTTT; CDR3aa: CASSLSLVGAGNTIYF
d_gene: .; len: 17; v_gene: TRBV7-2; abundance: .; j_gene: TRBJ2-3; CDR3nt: TGTGCCAGCAGCTTAGTAGGGGCGGTCCAAAGCACAGATACGCAGTATTTT; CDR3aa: CASSLVGAVQSTDTQYF
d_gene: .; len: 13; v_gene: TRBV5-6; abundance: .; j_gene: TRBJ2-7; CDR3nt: TGTGCCAGCAGCCCCGCGGGGATTTACGAGCAGTACTTC; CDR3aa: CASSPAGIYEQYF
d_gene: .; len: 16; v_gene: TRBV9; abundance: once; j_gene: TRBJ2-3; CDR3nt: TGTGCCAGCAGCGTAGATGGGGGGAGGAACACAGATACGCAGTATTTT; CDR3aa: CASSVDGGRNTDTQYF
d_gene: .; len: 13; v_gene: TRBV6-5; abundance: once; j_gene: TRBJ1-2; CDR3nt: TGTGCCAGCAGACCCTCTTTGCGGGGCGGCTACACCTTC; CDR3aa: CASRPSLRGGYTF
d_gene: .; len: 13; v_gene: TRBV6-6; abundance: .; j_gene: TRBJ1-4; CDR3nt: TGTGCCAGCAGACCCCAGGGTAATGAAAAACTGTTTTTT; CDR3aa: CASRPQGNEKLFF
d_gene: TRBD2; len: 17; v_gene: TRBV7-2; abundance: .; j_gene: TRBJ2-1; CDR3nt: TGTGCCAGCAGCTTCCGAAAGGGACTAGCTTCCTACAATGAGCAGTTCTTC; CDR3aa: CASSFRKGLASYNEQFF
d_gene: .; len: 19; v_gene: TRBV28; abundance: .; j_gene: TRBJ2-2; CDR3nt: TGTGCCAGCGGAAGCCAGGGGGCTTTGGGACTAGATAACACCGGGGAGCTGTTTTTT; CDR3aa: CASGSQGALGLDNTGELFF
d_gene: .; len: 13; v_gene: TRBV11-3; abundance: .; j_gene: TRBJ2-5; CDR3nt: TGTGCCAGCAGCTTAAGGTGGGGGGAGACCCAGTACTTC; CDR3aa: CASSLRWGETQYF
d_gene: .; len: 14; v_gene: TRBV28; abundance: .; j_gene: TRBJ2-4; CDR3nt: TGTGCCAGCGTCCACGCGCGGGGTTGGGACATTCAGTACTTC; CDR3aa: CASVHARGWDIQYF
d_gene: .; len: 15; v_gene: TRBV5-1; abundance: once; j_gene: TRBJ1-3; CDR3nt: TGCGCCAGCAGCCCCGGGACTAACTCTGGAAACACCATATATTTT; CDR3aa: CASSPGTNSGNTIYF
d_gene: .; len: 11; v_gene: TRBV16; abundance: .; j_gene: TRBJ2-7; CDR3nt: TGTGCCAGCAGCCAATCCTACGAGCAGTACTTC; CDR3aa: CASSQSYEQYF
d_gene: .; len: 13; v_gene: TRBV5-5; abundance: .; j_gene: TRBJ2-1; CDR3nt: TGTGCCAGCGCGGTTTCTAGGTTCAATGAGCAGTTCTTC; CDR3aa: CASAVSRFNEQFF
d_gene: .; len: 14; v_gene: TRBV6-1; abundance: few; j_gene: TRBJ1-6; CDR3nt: TGTGCCAGCAGTGACGCATGGGTTGGCTCACCCCTCCACTTT; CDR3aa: CASSDAWVGSPLHF
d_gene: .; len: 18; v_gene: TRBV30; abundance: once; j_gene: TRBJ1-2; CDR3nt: TGTGCCTGGAGTCCAGCGAACAACGGCGCCGCAGGCTGGGCTGGCTACACCTTC; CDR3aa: CAWSPANNGAAGWAGYTF
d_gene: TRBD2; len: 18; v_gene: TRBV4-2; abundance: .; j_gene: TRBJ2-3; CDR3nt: TGTGCCAGCAGCCAAGACCGGGCTAGCGGGAAAGTCACAGATACGCAGTATTTT; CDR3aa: CASSQDRASGKVTDTQYF
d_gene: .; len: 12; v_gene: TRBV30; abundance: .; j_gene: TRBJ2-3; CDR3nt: TGTGCTGGGGGGCCGGGTATGGATACGCAGTATTTT; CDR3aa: CAGGPGMDTQYF
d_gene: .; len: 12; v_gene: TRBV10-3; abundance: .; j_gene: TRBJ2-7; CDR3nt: TGTGCCATCAGTGAAATCTATGGGGAGCAGTACTTC; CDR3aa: CAISEIYGEQYF
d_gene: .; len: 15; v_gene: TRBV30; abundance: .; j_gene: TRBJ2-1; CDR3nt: TGTGCCTGGAGTGGCCTAGGGTTGGCAGAGAATGAGCAGTTCTTC; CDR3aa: CAWSGLGLAENEQFF
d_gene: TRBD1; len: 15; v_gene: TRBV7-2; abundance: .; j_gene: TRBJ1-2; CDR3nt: TGTGCCAGCAGCTCCTCCGGGACAGACCTCTATGGCTACACCTTC; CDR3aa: CASSSSGTDLYGYTF
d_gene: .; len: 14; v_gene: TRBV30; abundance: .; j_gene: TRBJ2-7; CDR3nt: TGTGCCTGGAGTCTAAAACCGCAGGGGTACGAGCAGTACTTC; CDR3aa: CAWSLKPQGYEQYF
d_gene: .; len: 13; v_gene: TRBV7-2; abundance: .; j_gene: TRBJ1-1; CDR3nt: TGTGCCAGCAGCCTCGCGCACAGTTTTGAAGCTTTCTTT; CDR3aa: CASSLAHSFEAFF
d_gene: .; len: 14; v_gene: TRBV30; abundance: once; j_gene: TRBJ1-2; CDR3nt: TGTGCCTGGAGTACCAGGGGCTCGGGGAATGGCTACACCTTC; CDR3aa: CAWSTRGSGNGYTF
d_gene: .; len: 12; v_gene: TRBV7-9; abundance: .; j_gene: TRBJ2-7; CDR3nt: TGTGCCAGCAGTCCGACCCCGTACGAGCAGTACTTC; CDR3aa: CASSPTPYEQYF
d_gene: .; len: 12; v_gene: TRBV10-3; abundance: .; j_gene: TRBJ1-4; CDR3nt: TGTGCCATCAGTTCAGTGGAGGGCGAACTGTTTTTT; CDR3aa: CAISSVEGELFF
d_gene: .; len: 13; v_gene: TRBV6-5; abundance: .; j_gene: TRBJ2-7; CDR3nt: TGTGCCAGCAGTTACCTTCCCGCGTACGAGCAGTACTTC; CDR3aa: CASSYLPAYEQYF
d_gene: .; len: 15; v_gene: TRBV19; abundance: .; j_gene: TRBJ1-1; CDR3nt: TGTGCCAGTAGTATTGGCGACAGACAGAACACTGAAGCTTTCTTT; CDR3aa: CASSIGDRQNTEAFF
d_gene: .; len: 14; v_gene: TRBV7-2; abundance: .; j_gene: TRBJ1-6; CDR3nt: TGTGCCAGCAGCCTTCAGGGGCGGGATTCACCCCTCCACTTT; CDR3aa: CASSLQGRDSPLHF
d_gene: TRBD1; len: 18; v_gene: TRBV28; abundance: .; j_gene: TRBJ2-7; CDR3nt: TGTGCCAGCCCCCCGGGACAGGGTTTTATTTCGGCGTCCTACGAGCAGTACTTC; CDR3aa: CASPPGQGFISASYEQYF
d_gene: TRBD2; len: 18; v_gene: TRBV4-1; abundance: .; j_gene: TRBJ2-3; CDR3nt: TGCGCCAGCAGCACAAAGGGAATAGCGGGGGCGGTCGGAGATACGCAGTATTTT; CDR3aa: CASSTKGIAGAVGDTQYF
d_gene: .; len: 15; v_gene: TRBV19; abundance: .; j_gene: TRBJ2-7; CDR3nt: TGTGCCAGTAGTATCACCGGGACGGGCTCCTACGAGCAGTACTTC; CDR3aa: CASSITGTGSYEQYF
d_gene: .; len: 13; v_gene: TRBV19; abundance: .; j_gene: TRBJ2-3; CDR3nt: TGTGCCAGTAGTATCGCGGCGGCAGATACGCAGTATTTT; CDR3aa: CASSIAAADTQYF
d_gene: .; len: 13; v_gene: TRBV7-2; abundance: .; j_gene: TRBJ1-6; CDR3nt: TGTGCCAGCGGCCAAGGGAACAATTCACCCCTCCACTTT; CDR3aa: CASGQGNNSPLHF
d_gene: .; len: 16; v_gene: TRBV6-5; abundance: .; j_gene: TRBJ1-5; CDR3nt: TGTGCCAGCAGTTCCCCGGGCGGATATAGCAATCAGCCCCAGCATTTT; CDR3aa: CASSSPGGYSNQPQHF
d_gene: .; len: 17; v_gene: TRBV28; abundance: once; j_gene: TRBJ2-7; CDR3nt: TGTGCCAGCAGTTTTTTCGGGCGGGCCCACTTTTCCTACGAGCAGTACTTC; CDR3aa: CASSFFGRAHFSYEQYF
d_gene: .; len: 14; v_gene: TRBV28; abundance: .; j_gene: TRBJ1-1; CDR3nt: TGTGCCAGCAGCCGTCAGGGGTGGGAAACTGAAGCTTTCTTT; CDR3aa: CASSRQGWETEAFF